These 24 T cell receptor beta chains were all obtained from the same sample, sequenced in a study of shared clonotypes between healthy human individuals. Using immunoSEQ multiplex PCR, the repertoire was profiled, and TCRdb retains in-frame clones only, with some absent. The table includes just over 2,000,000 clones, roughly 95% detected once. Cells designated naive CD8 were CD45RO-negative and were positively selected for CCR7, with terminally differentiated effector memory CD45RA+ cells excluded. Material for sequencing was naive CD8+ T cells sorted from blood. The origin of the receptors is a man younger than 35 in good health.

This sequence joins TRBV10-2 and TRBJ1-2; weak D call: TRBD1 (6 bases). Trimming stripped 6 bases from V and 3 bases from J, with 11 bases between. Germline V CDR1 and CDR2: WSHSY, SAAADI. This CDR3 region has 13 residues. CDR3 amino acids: CASSEGQYYGYTF. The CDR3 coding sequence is TGCGCCAGCAGCGAAGGACAGTACTATGGCTACACCTTC.

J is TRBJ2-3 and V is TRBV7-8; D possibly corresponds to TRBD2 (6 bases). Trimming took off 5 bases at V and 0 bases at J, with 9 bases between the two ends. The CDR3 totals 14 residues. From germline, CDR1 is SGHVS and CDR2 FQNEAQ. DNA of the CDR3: TGTGCCAGCAGCGTCAGCGGGAGCACAGATACGCAGTATTTT. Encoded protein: CASSVSGSTDTQYF.

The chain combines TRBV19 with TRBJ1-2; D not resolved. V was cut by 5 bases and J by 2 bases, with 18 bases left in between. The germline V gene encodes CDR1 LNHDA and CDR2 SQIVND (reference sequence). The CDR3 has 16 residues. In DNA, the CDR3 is TGTGCCAGTAGTGCCTACCTCCTAGGGCCCAACTATGGCTACACCTTC. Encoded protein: CASSAYLLGPNYGYTF.

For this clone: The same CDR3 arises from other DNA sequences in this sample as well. The CDR3 coding sequence is TGTGCCAGCAGCTTGGGACTAGCGGGAGGGTACAATGAGCAGTTCTTC. Protein sequence: CASSLGLAGGYNEQFF. The chain couples TRBV7-9 to TRBJ2-1; 16 bases are shared with TRBD2. CDR3 length: 16 amino acids. J gave up 4 bases and V 3 bases, and 0 bases lay outside the gene matches. Per germline, CDR1 SEHNR and CDR2 FQNEAQ (reference sequence). The full variable domain, rest sourced from reference TRBV7-9 and TRBJ2-1, is DTGVSQNPRHKITKRGQNVTFRCDPISEHNRLYWYRQTLGQGPEFLTYFQNEAQLEKSRLLSDRFSAERPKGSFSTLEIQRTEQGDSAMYLCASSLGLAGGYNEQFFGPGTRLTVL.

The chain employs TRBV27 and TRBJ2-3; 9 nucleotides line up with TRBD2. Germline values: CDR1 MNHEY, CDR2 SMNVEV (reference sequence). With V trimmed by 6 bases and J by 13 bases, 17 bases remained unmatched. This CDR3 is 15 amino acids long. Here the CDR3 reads CASSPTTLIAGEKYF. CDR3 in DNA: TGTGCCAGCAGCCCGACCACCCTTATAGCGGGAGAGAAGTATTTT.

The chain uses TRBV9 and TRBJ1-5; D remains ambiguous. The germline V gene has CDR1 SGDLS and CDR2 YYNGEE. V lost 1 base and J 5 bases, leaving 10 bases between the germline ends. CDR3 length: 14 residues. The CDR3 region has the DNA TGTGCCAGCAGCGTATCAGACGGTTATCAGCCCCAGCATTTT. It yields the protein CASSVSDGYQPQHF.

Here the CDR3 reads CASSRGQGLIDRTEAFF. CDR3 coding DNA: TGCGCCAGCAGTAGGGGACAGGGCCTTATCGATCGGACTGAAGCTTTCTTT. V gene TRBV5-1 combines with J gene TRBJ1-1, with 9 bases identical to TRBD1. This CDR3 contains 17 residues. The germline CDR1 and CDR2 sequences are SGHRS and YFSETQ. The trim removed 5 bases at V and 5 bases at J, leaving 16 bases unmatched. The whole variable domain, filled in from reference TRBV5-1 and TRBJ1-1, reads KAGVTQTPRYLIKTRGQQVTLSCSPISGHRSVSWYQQTPGQGLQFLFEYFSETQRNKGNFPGRFSGRQFSNSRSEMNVSTLELGDSALYLCASSRGQGLIDRTEAFFGQGTRLTVV.

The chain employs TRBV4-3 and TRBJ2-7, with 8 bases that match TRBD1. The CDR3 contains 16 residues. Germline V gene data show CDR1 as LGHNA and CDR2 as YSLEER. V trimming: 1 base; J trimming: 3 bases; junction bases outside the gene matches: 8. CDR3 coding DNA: TGCGCCAGCAGCCAAGGTACGACAGGGGTTAACTACGAGCAGTACTTC. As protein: CASSQGTTGVNYEQYF.

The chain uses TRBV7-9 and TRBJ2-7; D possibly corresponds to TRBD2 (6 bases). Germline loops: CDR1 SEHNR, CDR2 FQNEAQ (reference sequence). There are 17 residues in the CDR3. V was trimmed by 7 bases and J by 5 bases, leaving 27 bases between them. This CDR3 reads CASTPGPEGGGVHEQYF. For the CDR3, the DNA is TGTGCCAGCACCCCAGGCCCCGAAGGTGGCGGGGTCCACGAGCAGTACTTC.

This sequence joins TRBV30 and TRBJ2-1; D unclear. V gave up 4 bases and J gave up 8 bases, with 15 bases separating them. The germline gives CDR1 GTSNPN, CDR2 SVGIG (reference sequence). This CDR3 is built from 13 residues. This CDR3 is CAWNRVLRDEQFF. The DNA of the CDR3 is TGTGCCTGGAACCGGGTCTTAAGGGATGAGCAGTTCTTC.

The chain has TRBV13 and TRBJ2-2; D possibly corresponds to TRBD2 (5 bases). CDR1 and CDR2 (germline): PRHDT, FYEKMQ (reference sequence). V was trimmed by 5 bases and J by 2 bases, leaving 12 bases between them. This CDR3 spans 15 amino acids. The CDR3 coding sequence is TGTGCCAGCAGCCCTCTGGCGGGTAACACCGGGGAGCTGTTTTTT. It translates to CASSPLAGNTGELFF.

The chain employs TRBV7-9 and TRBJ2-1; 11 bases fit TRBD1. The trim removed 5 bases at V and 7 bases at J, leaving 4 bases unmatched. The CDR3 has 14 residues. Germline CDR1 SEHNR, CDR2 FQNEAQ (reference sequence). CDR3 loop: CASSPWDRGNEQFF. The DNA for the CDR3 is TGTGCCAGCAGCCCATGGGACAGGGGGAATGAGCAGTTCTTC.

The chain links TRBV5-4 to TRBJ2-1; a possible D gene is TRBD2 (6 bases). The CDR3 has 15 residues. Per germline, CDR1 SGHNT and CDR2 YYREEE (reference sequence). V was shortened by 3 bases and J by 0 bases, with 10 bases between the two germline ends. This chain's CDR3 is CASSSLASSYNEQFF. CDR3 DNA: TGTGCCAGCAGCTCCCTAGCGAGCTCCTACAATGAGCAGTTCTTC.

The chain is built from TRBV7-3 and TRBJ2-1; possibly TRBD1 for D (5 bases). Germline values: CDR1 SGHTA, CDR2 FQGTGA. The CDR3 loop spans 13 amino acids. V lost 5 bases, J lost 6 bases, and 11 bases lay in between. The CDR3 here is CASSLGDSNEQFF. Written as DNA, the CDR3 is TGTGCCAGCAGCCTAGGTGACAGCAATGAGCAGTTCTTC.

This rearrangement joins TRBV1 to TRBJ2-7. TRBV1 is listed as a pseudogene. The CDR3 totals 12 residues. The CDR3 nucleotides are TGCACCAGCAGCCATGCCCCCTACGAGCAGTACTTC. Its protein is CTSSHAPYEQYF.

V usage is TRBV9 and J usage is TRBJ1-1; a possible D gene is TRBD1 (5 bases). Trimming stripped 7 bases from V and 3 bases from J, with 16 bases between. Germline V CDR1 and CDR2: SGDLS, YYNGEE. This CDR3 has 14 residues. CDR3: CASGPLGLYTEAFF. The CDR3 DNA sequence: TGTGCCAGCGGCCCATTGGGGCTGTACACTGAAGCTTTCTTT.

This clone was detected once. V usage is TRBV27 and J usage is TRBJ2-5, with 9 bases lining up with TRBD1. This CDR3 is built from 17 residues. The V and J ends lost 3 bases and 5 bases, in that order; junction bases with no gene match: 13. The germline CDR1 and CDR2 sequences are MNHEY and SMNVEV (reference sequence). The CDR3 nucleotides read TGTGCCAGCAGTTTGCTCTACAGGGGGCTCCCCCTGGAGACCCAGTACTTC. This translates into CASSLLYRGLPLETQYF.

The CDR3 region has the DNA TGTGCCAGCAGTTACCTAGGACAGTCTAATGGAAACACCATATATTTT. Translation gives CASSYLGQSNGNTIYF. This chain uses TRBV6-6 with TRBJ1-3; the D gene is possibly TRBD1 (6 bases). CDR3 size: 16 residues. CDR1 MNHNY and CDR2 SVGAGI come from the germline V gene (reference sequence). The V gene lost 2 bases and the J gene lost 3 bases, with 14 bases spanning the gap.

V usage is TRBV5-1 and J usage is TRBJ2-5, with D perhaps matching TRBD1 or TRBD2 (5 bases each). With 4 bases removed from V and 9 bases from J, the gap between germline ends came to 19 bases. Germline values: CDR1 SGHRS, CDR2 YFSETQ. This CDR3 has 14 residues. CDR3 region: CASSRLAEGQAQYF. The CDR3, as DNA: TGCGCCAGCAGCCGTTTAGCAGAGGGGCAGGCCCAGTACTTC.

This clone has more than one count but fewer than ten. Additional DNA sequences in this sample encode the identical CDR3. CDR3 sequence reads: CASSFGTGSYEQYF. In DNA form, the CDR3 reads TGTGCCAGCAGTTTCGGGACAGGGTCCTACGAGCAGTACTTC. The chain joins TRBV27 to TRBJ2-7; 9 nucleotides agree with TRBD1. CDR3 length: 14 residues. Germline V gene lookup returns CDR1 MNHEY and CDR2 SMNVEV (reference sequence). The junction had 1 base not matched to a gene; V was cut back by 3 bases and J by 1 base.

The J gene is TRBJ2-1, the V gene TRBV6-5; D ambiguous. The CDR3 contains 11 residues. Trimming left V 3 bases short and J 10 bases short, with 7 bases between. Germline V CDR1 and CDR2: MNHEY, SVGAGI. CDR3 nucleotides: TGTGCCAGCAGTTATCGGCGGGAGCAGTTCTTC. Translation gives CASSYRREQFF.

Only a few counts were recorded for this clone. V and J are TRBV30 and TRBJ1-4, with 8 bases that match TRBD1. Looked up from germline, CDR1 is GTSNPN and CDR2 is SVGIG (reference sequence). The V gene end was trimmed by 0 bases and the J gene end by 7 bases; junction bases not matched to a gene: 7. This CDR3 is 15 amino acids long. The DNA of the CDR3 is TGTGCCTGGAGTGTAAACAGGGGGATGGGTGAAAAACTGTTTTTT. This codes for CAWSVNRGMGEKLFF. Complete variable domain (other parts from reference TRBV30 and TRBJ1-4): SQTIHQWPATLVQPVGSPLSLECTVEGTSNPNLYWYRQAAGRGLQLLFYSVGIGQISSEVPQNLSASRPQDRQFILSSKKLLLSDSGFYLCAWSVNRGMGEKLFFGSGTQLSVL.

CDR3 coding DNA: TGTGCCAGCAGTTCACCCGAACAGGGGGCAATAGACGAGCAGTACTTC. Translation: CASSSPEQGAIDEQYF. The chain couples TRBV7-9 to TRBJ2-7; 9 bases line up with TRBD1. J gave up 5 bases and V 6 bases, and 14 bases lay outside the gene matches. Germline lookup yields CDR1 SEHNR and CDR2 FQNEAQ (reference sequence). This CDR3 comprises 16 residues. The full variable domain, with the rest looked up from reference TRBV7-9 and TRBJ2-7, is DTGVSQNPRHKITKRGQNVTFRCDPISEHNRLYWYRQTLGQGPEFLTYFQNEAQLEKSRLLSDRFSAERPKGSFSTLEIQRTEQGDSAMYLCASSSPEQGAIDEQYFGPGTRLTVT.

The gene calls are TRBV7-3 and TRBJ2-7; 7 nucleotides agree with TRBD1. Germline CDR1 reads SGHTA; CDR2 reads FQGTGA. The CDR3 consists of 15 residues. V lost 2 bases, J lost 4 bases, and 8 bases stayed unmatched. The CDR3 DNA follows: TGTGCCAGCAGCTTAGGTTCAGGGGGTGGTTACGAGCAGTACTTC. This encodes CASSLGSGGGYEQYF.